This T cell receptor (beta chain) was profiled in a study of blood T cell repertoires in COVID-19. Study background: Spain, Italy and the United States supplied samples that represented acute and convalescent COVID-19.

In the original workflow: Counts of nucleated cells, estimated from reference gene primer amplification, were obtained. Some clones are missing from TCRdb's copy, which holds only in-frame ones; the method was immunoSEQ multiplex PCR. D and trimming come from the DNA, and the V and J calls and clone size come from that table. The sample lists over 100,000 clones; roughly 83% were seen once. The sequence came from an older woman with acute or convalescent COVID-19. Sample: peripheral blood.

As DNA, the CDR3 is TGTGCCAGCACCGAGGAGACAGGGCGGGCTTCACCCCTCCACTTT. Amino acid sequence: CASTEETGRASPLHF. V gene TRBV2 combines with J gene TRBJ1-6, with TRBD1 matching 7 bases. CDR1 is SNHLY, CDR2 FYNNEI, per germline. The CDR3 has 15 amino acids. V shed 7 bases, J shed 9 bases, and the junction held 12 bases outside the gene matches.